The rows below give T cell receptor beta chains drawn from one sample of a study of Ad26.COV2.S vaccination and SARS-CoV-2 variants. Profiled with immunoSEQ multiplex PCR; TCRdb holds only in-frame clones, not every one. Of around 450,000 clones in the sample, 75% to 90% were seen once. The material was peripheral blood, obtained in a trial of Ad26.COV2.S vaccine versus placebo. These receptors were collected from a person between 18 and 60 years old who received the Ad26.COV2.S COVID-19 vaccine or a placebo. The CDR3 runs from the conserved cysteine through the conserved F or W. Each record gives: J gene, clone size, D gene, V gene, CDR3 length, CDR3 protein, CDR3 DNA. The D gene is left open where the match is weak. Clone size, where shown, is once, few, many, or a class for clones that have expanded.

>TRBJ2-1|.|.|TRBV2|15
CASRPTTSSYNEQFF
TGTGCCAGCAGGCCAACCACGAGCTCCTACAATGAGCAGTTCTTC
>TRBJ1-5|.|TRBD1|TRBV28|16
CASSLRDRGLNQPQHF
TGTGCCAGCAGTTTAAGGGACAGGGGGCTTAATCAGCCCCAGCATTTT
>TRBJ1-3|.|.|TRBV7-2|14
CASSLFSSGNTIYF
TGTGCCAGCAGCTTATTCAGCTCTGGAAACACCATATATTTT
>TRBJ1-5|few|TRBD1|TRBV7-4|14
CASSLRGLNQPQHF
TGTGCCAGCAGCTTAAGGGGGCTCAATCAGCCCCAGCATTTT
>TRBJ2-1|.|.|TRBV2|14
CASSEIRPGNEQFF
TGTGCCAGCAGTGAAATTAGGCCTGGCAATGAGCAGTTCTTC
>TRBJ1-3|.|.|TRBV29-1|14
CSANSRKDGNTIYF
TGCAGCGCGAACTCAAGGAAAGATGGAAACACCATATATTTT
>TRBJ1-5|.|TRBD1|TRBV5-6|15
CASSRLTGIAQPQHF
TGTGCCAGCAGCCGGCTGACAGGGATTGCTCAGCCCCAGCATTTT
>TRBJ2-5|.|TRBD1|TRBV19|13
CASRSTGEETQYF
TGTGCCAGTAGATCGACAGGGGAGGAGACCCAGTACTTC
>TRBJ1-3|.|TRBD1|TRBV6-1|17
CASSERQGLFSGNTIYF
TGTGCCAGCAGTGAACGACAGGGGCTTTTTTCTGGAAACACCATATATTTT
>TRBJ1-6|.|.|TRBV21-1|14
CASSLLGQGGPLHF
TGTGCCAGCAGCCTACTAGGACAGGGTGGACCCCTCCACTTT
>TRBJ1-2|.|.|TRBV10-2|15
CASSESMVGGGGYTF
TGCGCCAGCAGTGAGTCGATGGTAGGAGGAGGGGGCTACACCTTC
>TRBJ2-7|.|.|TRBV5-1|15
CASKDRAGVTYEQYF
TGCGCCAGCAAGGATAGGGCAGGGGTGACCTACGAGCAGTACTTC
>TRBJ2-5|.|TRBD2|TRBV7-3|16
CASSPFGGLAGETQYF
TGTGCCAGCAGCCCATTTGGCGGACTAGCTGGGGAGACCCAGTACTTC
>TRBJ1-2|.|TRBD1|TRBV11-3|13
CASSLDLRTGLTF
TGTGCCAGCAGCTTAGACCTCCGGACAGGGCTCACCTTC
>TRBJ1-4|.|.|TRBV7-9|16
CASSFAVRGRDEKLFF
TGTGCCAGCAGCTTTGCGGTCAGGGGTAGAGATGAAAAACTGTTTTTT
>TRBJ2-5|.|.|TRBV2|12
CANRDDKETQYF
TGTGCCAATAGGGATGACAAAGAGACCCAGTACTTC
>TRBJ1-1|.|.|TRBV12-3/TRBV12-4|12
CASEGMNTEAFF
TGTGCCAGCGAGGGCATGAACACTGAAGCTTTCTTT
>TRBJ2-7|.|.|TRBV25-1|15
CASSEGPTKLYEQYF
TGTGCCAGCAGTGAAGGCCCTACAAAGCTCTACGAGCAGTACTTC
>TRBJ1-1|.|.|TRBV5-1|13
CASSPGPNTEAFF
TGCGCCAGCAGCCCGGGCCCAAACACTGAAGCTTTCTTT
>TRBJ2-1|.|TRBD2|TRBV5-1|15
CASSLSGSSYNEQFF
TGCGCCAGCAGCTTGAGCGGGAGCTCCTACAATGAGCAGTTCTTC
>TRBJ1-5|few|TRBD1|TRBV28|16
CASSPTGTGKGQPQHF
TGTGCCAGCAGCCCTACCGGGACAGGGAAGGGTCAGCCCCAGCATTTT
>TRBJ2-2|once|TRBD2|TRBV6-1|16
CASSASGGANTGELFF
TGTGCCAGCAGTGCGAGCGGGGGGGCGAACACCGGGGAGCTGTTTTTT
>TRBJ1-2|.|TRBD1|TRBV2|14
CASSALGQDYGYTF
TGTGCCAGCAGTGCTTTAGGACAGGACTATGGCTACACCTTC
>TRBJ2-5|.|.|TRBV5-6|15
CASSPGGTTQETQYF
TGTGCCAGCAGCCCCGGCGGGACCACCCAAGAGACCCAGTACTTC
>TRBJ1-2|.|TRBD1|TRBV29-1|12
CSVVQTGFGYTF
TGCAGCGTTGTCCAGACAGGGTTTGGCTACACCTTC
>TRBJ1-1|.|.|TRBV29-1|14
CSVGKVFMNTEAFF
TGCAGCGTTGGGAAGGTATTCATGAACACTGAAGCTTTCTTT
>TRBJ2-2|.|.|TRBV24-1|13
CATSDLSSGELFF
TGTGCCACCAGTGATTTGTCTTCGGGGGAGCTGTTTTTT
>TRBJ2-4|.|.|TRBV7-3|15
CASSLNKAAKNIQYF
TGTGCCAGCAGCTTAAATAAGGCGGCCAAAAACATTCAGTACTTC
>TRBJ2-3|.|.|TRBV4-2|16
CASSQVRGGDTDTQYF
TGTGCCAGCAGCCAAGTTAGGGGTGGGGACACAGATACGCAGTATTTT
>TRBJ2-7|.|TRBD1|TRBV18|15
CASSPTGTGGGEQYF
TGTGCCAGCTCACCAACCGGGACAGGGGGAGGCGAGCAGTACTTC
>TRBJ1-4|.|.|TRBV28|14
CASSHAGRDEKLFF
TGTGCCAGCAGCCACGCGGGGAGAGATGAAAAACTGTTTTTT
>TRBJ1-6|once|TRBD1|TRBV4-1|14
CASSPTGSNSPLHF
TGCGCCAGCAGCCCGACAGGGAGCAATTCACCCCTCCACTTT
>TRBJ2-1|.|TRBD2|TRBV15|14
CATSRDGGEDEQFF
TGTGCCACCAGCAGAGATGGGGGGGAGGATGAGCAGTTCTTC
>TRBJ2-3|.|.|TRBV25-1|13
CASRIRGTDTQYF
TGTGCCAGCAGGATCCGGGGCACAGATACGCAGTATTTT
>TRBJ1-3|.|.|TRBV5-1|15
CASSPFNGAGNTIYF
TGCGCCAGCAGTCCCTTTAATGGGGCGGGAAACACCATATATTTT
>TRBJ2-7|once|TRBD1|TRBV7-2|15
CASSPRTGYSYEQYF
TGTGCCAGCAGCCCGAGGACAGGGTATTCCTACGAGCAGTACTTC
>TRBJ2-2|.|.|TRBV18|14
CANPSRLGTGELFF
TGTGCCAACCCGTCACGCCTGGGCACCGGGGAGCTGTTTTTT
>TRBJ1-3|.|.|TRBV5-1|16
CASSLAIHNSGNTIYF
TGCGCCAGCAGCTTGGCTATACACAACTCTGGAAACACCATATATTTT
>TRBJ1-1|.|.|TRBV6-6|13
CASSYSTGSEAFF
TGTGCCAGCAGTTACTCGACGGGAAGTGAAGCTTTCTTT
>TRBJ2-7|.|.|TRBV5-1|14
CASSEAGTTYEQYF
TGCGCCAGCAGCGAGGCGGGGACCACCTACGAGCAGTACTTC
>TRBJ2-5|.|.|TRBV2|13
CASSGDAGHRSHF
TGTGCCAGCAGTGGGGATGCGGGACACCGTTCCCACTTC
>TRBJ2-7|.|.|TRBV3-1/TRBV3-2|11
CASSQGGEQYF
TGTGCCAGCAGCCAAGGGGGGGAGCAGTACTTC
>TRBJ1-2|.|TRBD1|TRBV5-1|16
CASSHGYGDRAYGYTF
TGCGCCAGCAGCCACGGTTACGGGGACAGAGCATATGGCTACACCTTC
>TRBJ1-1|once|.|TRBV15|12
CATTNWDTEAFF
TGTGCCACCACCAACTGGGACACTGAAGCTTTCTTT
>TRBJ2-1|.|TRBD2|TRBV27|17
CASKRGRDYPSYNEQFF
TGTGCCAGCAAGAGGGGTAGGGACTACCCCTCCTACAATGAGCAGTTCTTC
>TRBJ2-3|.|.|TRBV13|13
CASNELRGDTQYF
TGTGCCAGCAACGAGCTCCGGGGAGATACGCAGTATTTT